This T cell receptor (beta chain) was obtained from a study of Ad26.COV2.S vaccination and SARS-CoV-2 variants (dated by TCRdb to the early 2020s). About the study as a whole: Vaccine-arm donors were drawn from COV1001, a multicentre, randomized, double-blind, placebo-controlled phase I-IIa trial of Ad26.COV2.S in healthy adults. Ad26.COV2.S was administered intramuscularly at 5 x 10^10 or 1 x 10^11 viral particles, either as a single shot or as two shots given 56 days apart. TCRbeta repertoire sequencing was used to assess the specificity and breadth of SARS-CoV-2-reactive T cell receptors after Ad26.COV2.S vaccination. The TCR-sequenced set comprised approximately 30 samples: some 20 Ad26.COV2.S vaccine recipients, 5 placebo recipients and 8 SARS-CoV-2 convalescent individuals. Throughout the experiments and outcome assessment, investigators stayed blinded to trial group allocation. Participants in the trial were split at random into five groups of five each, receiving low-dose or high-dose Ad26.COV2.S once or twice, or else placebo on both occasions. The paper's findings and limits, for the study overall: Substantial breadth of spike-specific CD8+ and CD4+ T cell responses was reported after vaccination. The study was not powered for comparison of responses between vaccine doses or regimens. Ad26.COV2.S recipients had higher spike-specific TCR breadth than placebo recipients (P = 0.0014). It was noted by the authors that total T cell responses may have been underestimated by the TCR breadth and depth analyses. Vaccine and placebo recipients had comparable non-spike TCR breadth, which fits with the vaccine containing only spike.

Trimming removed 2 bases from V and 8 bases from J; the gene matches leave 8 bases unexplained. Reading from cysteine to phenylalanine, the CDR3 counts 15 amino acids. CDR3 DNA only is kept here, 45 bases in frame from base 1. CDR1 LNHNV and CDR2 YYDKDF are derived from the germline V gene (reference sequence). Read against the paper, the sample's treatment or condition label means: roughly 20 received Ad26.COV2.S at low or high dose, single or two shots; a few received placebo; per-sample allocation not given. Repertoires of vaccine and placebo recipients were sequenced from samples taken on day 63 after the first injection. In Cohort 1b, more than 20 adults aged 18-55 years were enrolled at a single site in Boston, USA, between 29 July and 7 August 2020. Ad26.COV2.S was a replication-incompetent adenovirus type 26 vector that expressed a prefusion-stabilized SARS-CoV-2 spike protein derived from the original Wuhan strain.

This clone appeared once. Its antigen is still unknown. The record has no base qualities; no much larger clone is one base away. The immunoSEQ Assay was the method used to sequence TCRbeta CDR3 regions. After extraction, genomic DNA underwent amplification by bias-controlled multiplex PCR, followed by high-throughput sequencing. The published analysis was carried out like this. To quantify the absolute abundance of each unique TCRbeta CDR3 region, sequences were collapsed and filtered. T cell fraction was estimated by normalizing TCRbeta template counts to usable DNA, which was measured by amplifying reference genes present in all nucleated cells. Repertoire TCRs were annotated as SARS-CoV-2-specific by exact matching of V gene, CDR3 amino acid sequence and J gene to a known reactive TCR set. MIRA supplied the reference SARS-CoV-2 TCR set, which was filtered for enrichment in COVID-19-positive ImmuneCODE repertoires so that public or cross-reactive TCRs were removed. Using the MIRA antigens, annotated TCRs were further analysed by specific ORF or by position within an ORF. Breadth was defined as annotated unique rearrangements over total unique productive rearrangements; depth was the summed frequency of those rearrangements. Group comparisons of TCR breadth used two-sided Wilcoxon rank-sum tests. Here the immuneACCESS table is served through TCRdb, limited to in-frame sequences with V and J called. Missing clones are a known gap in these copies; in checked studies unresolved V genes cover under half, and the rest lacks a known reason. The V and J calls and clone size come from that table; D and trimming were worked out from the DNA. The sample records around 240,000 clones, roughly 90% of which are singletons. Over 8.5% of the sample is in the top ten clones.

The chain is encoded by TRBV15 joined to TRBJ1-4, with 7 central nucleotides matching TRBD1. The sequencing here drew on peripheral blood, taken in a trial of Ad26.COV2.S vaccine versus placebo. The clonotype was recovered from a person between 18 and 59 years old who received the Ad26.COV2.S COVID-19 vaccine or a placebo. The CDR3 protein: CATSRRQGIGEKLFF. The sequenced DNA: TGTGCCACCAGCAGACGACAGGGTATTGGAGAAAAACTGTTTTTT.